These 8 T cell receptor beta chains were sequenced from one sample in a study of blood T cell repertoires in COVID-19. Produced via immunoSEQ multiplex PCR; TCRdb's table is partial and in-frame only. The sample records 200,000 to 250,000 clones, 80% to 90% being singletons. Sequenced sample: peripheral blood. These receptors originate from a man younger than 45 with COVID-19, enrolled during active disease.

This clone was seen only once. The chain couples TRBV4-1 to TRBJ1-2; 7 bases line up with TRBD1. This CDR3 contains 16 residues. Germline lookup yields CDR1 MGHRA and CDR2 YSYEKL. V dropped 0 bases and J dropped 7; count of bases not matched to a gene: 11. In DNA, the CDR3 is TGCGCCAGCAGCCAAGAAGCCCAGGCAGGGGGTGGTGGCTACACCTTC. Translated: CASSQEAQAGGGGYTF.

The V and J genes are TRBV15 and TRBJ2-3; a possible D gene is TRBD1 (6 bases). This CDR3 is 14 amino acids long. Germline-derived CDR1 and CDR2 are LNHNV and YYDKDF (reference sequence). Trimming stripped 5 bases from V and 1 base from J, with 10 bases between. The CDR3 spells CATSPDRRTDTQYF. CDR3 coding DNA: TGTGCCACCAGCCCGGACAGACGCACAGATACGCAGTATTTT.

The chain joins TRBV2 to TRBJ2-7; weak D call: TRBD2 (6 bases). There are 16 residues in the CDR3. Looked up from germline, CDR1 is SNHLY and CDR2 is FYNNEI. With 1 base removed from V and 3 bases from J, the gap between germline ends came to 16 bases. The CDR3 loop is CASSEGGTLEGYEQYF. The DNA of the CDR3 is TGTGCCAGCAGTGAAGGCGGGACCCTAGAGGGCTACGAGCAGTACTTC. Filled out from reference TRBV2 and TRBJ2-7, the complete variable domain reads EPEVTQTPSHQVTQMGQEVILRCVPISNHLYFYWYRQILGQKVEFLVSFYNNEISEKSEIFDDQFSVERPDGSNFTLKIRSTKLEDSAMYFCASSEGGTLEGYEQYFGPGTRLTVT.

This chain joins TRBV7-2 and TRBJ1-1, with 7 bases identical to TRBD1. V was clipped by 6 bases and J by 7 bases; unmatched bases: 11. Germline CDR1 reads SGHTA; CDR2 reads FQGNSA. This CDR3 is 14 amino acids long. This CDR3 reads CASRIGTVLIEAFF. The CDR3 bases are TGTGCCAGCAGAATAGGGACAGTCCTTATTGAAGCTTTCTTT.

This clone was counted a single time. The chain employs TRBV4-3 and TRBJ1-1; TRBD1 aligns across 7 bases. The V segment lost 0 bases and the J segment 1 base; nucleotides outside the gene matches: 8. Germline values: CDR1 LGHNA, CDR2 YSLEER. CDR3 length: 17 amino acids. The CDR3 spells CASSQDEGAWGNTEAFF. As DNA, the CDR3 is TGCGCCAGCAGCCAAGATGAGGGGGCCTGGGGGAACACTGAAGCTTTCTTT.

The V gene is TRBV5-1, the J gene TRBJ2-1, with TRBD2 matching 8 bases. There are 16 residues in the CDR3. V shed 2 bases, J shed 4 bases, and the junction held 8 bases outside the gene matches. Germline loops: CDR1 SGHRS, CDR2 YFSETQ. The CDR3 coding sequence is TGCGCCAGCAGCTTCGGGGGGGCAGTCCTGTACAATGAGCAGTTCTTC. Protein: CASSFGGAVLYNEQFF. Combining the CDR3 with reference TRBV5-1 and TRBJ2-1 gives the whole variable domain KAGVTQTPRYLIKTRGQQVTLSCSPISGHRSVSWYQQTPGQGLQFLFEYFSETQRNKGNFPGRFSGRQFSNSRSEMNVSTLELGDSALYLCASSFGGAVLYNEQFFGPGTRLTVL.

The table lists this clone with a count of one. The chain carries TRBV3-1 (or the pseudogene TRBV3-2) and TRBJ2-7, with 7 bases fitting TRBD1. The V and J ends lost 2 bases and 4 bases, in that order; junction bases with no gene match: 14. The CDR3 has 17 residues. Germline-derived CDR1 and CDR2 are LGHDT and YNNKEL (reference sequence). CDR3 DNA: TGTGCCAGCAGCCAACGACAGGGAGCGAGGGTCGCTTACGAGCAGTACTTC. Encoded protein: CASSQRQGARVAYEQYF.

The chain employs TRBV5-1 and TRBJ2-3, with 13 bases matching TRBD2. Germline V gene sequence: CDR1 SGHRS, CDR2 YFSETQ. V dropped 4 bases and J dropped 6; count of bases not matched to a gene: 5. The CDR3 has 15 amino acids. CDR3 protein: CASSTGLAGDDTQYF. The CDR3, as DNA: TGCGCCAGCAGCACCGGACTAGCGGGAGATGATACGCAGTATTTT. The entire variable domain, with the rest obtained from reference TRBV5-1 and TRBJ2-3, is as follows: KAGVTQTPRYLIKTRGQQVTLSCSPISGHRSVSWYQQTPGQGLQFLFEYFSETQRNKGNFPGRFSGRQFSNSRSEMNVSTLELGDSALYLCASSTGLAGDDTQYFGPGTRLTVL.